The T cell receptor (beta chain) under discussion was sequenced for a study of cytotoxic CD8 clonotypes in ibrutinib-treated CLL. Across the study: After a median of about 70 months, around 15 patients stayed remitted and around 12 progressed; responses had been partial in about 24 and complete in 2. Following treatment for a median roughly 11 months, range 6 to 36, response samples were then taken. Study observations and caveats: At the start, clonality exceeded age-matched healthy donors and followed circulating CD8+ T-cell counts.

In the case of this clone: Its antigen remains unidentified.

Sequencing used immunoSEQ multiplex PCR; TCRdb keeps in-frame clones, though not all of them. The sample contains more than 300,000 clones, 80% of which appear only once. About 1.9 micrograms of genomic DNA (from cryopreserved PBMCs) were used for TCR beta libraries. Material: PBMCs, obtained before ibrutinib treatment. This sequence originates from a human donor with chronic lymphocytic leukemia.

The DNA of the CDR3 is TGTGCCAGCAGTTTATCTGCGGGATACAATGAGCAGTTCTTC. Encoded protein: CASSLSAGYNEQFF. The gene calls are TRBV27 and TRBJ2-1, with D possibly being TRBD2 (6 bases). The length of the CDR3 is 14 residues. V was shortened by 0 bases and J by 4 bases, with 7 bases between the two germline ends. CDR1 and CDR2 from the germline V gene are MNHEY and SMNVEV (reference sequence).